The T cell receptor beta chain under discussion was sequenced for a study of T cell responses to AZD1222 COVID-19 vaccine. Study-wide findings and caveats: Repertoire sampling was restricted to post-peak T cell response timepoints. Epitopes outside B.1.351 and B.1.1.7 mutated regions reportedly drew nearly half of spike TCRs. Increases in Spike-specific TCR breadth and depth were seen after two AZD1222 doses. Females outnumbered males among donors, who were mostly white British; clonal diversity was possibly underestimated.

For this clone: What it binds is not known.

Sequencing was performed with immunoSEQ multiplex PCR; in TCRdb, only in-frame clones are kept and a portion is missing. The table includes some 150,000 clones, roughly 87% detected once. Germline V gives CDR1 LGHNA, CDR2 YSLEER. The CDR3 sequence is 15 residues long. The J segment lost 0 bases and the V segment lost 3 bases, leaving 4 bases of the junction unmatched. The TCR sequence derives from an adult who received the MenACWY meningococcal vaccine as a control. The sequencing used peripheral blood, collected 28 days after the second dose of the MenACWY control vaccine. The chain carries TRBV4-3 and TRBJ2-7, with 8 bases lining up with TRBD2. In DNA, the CDR3 is TGCGCCAGCAGCCAGAACGGGAGGGCCTCCTACGAGCAGTACTTC. Its protein is CASSQNGRASYEQYF.